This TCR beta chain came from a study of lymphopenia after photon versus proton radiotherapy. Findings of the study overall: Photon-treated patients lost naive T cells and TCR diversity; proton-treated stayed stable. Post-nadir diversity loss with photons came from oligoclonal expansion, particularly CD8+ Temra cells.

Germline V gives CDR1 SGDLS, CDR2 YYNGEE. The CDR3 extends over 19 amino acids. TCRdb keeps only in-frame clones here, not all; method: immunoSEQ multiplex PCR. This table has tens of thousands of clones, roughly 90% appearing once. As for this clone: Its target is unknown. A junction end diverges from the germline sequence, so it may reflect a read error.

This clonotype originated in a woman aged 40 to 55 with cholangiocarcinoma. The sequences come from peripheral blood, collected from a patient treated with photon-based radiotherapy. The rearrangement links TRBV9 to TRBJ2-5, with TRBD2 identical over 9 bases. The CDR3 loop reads CASSGGPEGAGGHQETQYF. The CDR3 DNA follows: TGTGCCAGCAGCGGAGGCCCTGAAGGGGCGGGAGGGCACCAGGAGACCCAGTACTTC.